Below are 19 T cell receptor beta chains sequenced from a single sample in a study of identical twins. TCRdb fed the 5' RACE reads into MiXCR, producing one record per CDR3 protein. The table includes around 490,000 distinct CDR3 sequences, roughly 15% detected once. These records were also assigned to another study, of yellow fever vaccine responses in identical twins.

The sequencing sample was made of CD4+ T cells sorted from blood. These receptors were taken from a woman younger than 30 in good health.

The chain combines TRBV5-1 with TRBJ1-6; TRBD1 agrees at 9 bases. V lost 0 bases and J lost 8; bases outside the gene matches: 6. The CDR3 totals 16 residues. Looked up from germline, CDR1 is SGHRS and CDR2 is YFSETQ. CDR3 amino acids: CASSLGGTGSDSPLHF. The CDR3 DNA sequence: TGCGCCAGCAGCTTGGGAGGGACAGGGTCCGATTCACCCCTCCACTTT. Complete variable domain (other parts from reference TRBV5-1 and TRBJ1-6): KAGVTQTPRYLIKTRGQQVTLSCSPISGHRSVSWYQQTPGQGLQFLFEYFSETQRNKGNFPGRFSGRQFSNSRSEMNVSTLELGDSALYLCASSLGGTGSDSPLHFGNGTRLTVT.

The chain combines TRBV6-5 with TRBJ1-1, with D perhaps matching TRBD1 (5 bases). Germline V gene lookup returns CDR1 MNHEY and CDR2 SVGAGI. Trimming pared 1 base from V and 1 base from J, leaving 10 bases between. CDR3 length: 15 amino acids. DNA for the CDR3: TGTGCCAGCAGTTACTTCCCAGGGAGGAACACTGAAGCTTTCTTT. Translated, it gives CASSYFPGRNTEAFF.

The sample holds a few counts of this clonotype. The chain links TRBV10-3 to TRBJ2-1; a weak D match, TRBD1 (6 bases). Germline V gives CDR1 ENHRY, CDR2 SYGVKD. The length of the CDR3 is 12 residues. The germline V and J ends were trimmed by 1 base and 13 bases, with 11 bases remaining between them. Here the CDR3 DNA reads TGTGCCATCAGTGAGTTACAGGGCCACCAGTTCTTC. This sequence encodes CAISELQGHQFF.

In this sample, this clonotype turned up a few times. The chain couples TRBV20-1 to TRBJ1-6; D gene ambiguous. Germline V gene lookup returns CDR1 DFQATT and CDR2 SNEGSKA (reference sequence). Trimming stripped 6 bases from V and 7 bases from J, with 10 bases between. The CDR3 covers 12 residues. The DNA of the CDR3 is TGCAGTGCGGGCAGTTTCAATTCACCCCTCCACTTT. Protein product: CSAGSFNSPLHF.

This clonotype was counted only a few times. The CDR3 nucleotides are TGTGCCACCGGGCCAGGGGGCTTCGTCACTGAAGCTTTCTTT. Translated, it gives CATGPGGFVTEAFF. The chain links TRBV12-3 or TRBV12-4 to TRBJ1-1; 8 positions agree with TRBD1. The CDR3 runs to 14 residues. With V trimmed by 10 bases and J by 4 bases, 11 bases remained unmatched.

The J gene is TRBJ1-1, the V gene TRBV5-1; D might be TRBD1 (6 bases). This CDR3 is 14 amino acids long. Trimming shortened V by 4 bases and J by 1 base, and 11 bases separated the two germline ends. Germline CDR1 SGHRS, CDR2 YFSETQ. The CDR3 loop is CASSPMGQNTEAFF. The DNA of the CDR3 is TGCGCCAGCAGCCCCATGGGACAGAACACTGAAGCTTTCTTT.

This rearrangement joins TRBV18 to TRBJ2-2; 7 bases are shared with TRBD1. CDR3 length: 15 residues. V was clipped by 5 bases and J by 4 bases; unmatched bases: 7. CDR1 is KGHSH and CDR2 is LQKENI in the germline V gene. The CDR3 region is CASSEQGRSTGELFF. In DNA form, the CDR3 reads TGTGCCAGCTCAGAACAGGGGCGAAGCACCGGGGAGCTGTTTTTT.

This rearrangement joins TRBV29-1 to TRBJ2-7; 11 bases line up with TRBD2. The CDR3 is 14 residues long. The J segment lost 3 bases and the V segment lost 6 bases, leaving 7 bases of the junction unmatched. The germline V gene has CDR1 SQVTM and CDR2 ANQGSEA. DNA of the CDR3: TGCAGCGTCCAAACTAGCGGGAGTAGCTACGAGCAGTACTTC. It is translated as CSVQTSGSSYEQYF.

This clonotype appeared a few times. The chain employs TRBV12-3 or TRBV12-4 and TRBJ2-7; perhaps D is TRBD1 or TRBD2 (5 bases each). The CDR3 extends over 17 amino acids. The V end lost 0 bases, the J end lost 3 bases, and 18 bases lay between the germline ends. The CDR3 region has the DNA TGTGCCAGCAGTTTAGCGCTGGGGCCAAACGGAGGCTACGAGCAGTACTTC. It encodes CASSLALGPNGGYEQYF.

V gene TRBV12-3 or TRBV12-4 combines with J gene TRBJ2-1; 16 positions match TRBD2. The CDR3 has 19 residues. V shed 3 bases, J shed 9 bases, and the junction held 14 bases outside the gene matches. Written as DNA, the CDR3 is TGTGCCAGCAGTTTCCCCCTTACCGGGACTAGCGGGAGGGGGGGTGAGCAGTTCTTC. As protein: CASSFPLTGTSGRGGEQFF.

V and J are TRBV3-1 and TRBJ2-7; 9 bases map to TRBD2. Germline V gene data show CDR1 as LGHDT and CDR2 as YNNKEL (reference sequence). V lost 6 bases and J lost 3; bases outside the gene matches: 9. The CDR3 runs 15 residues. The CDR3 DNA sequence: TGTGCCAGCAGGGGAGGCAGCGGGAGGCTCTACGAGCAGTACTTC. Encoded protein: CASRGGSGRLYEQYF.

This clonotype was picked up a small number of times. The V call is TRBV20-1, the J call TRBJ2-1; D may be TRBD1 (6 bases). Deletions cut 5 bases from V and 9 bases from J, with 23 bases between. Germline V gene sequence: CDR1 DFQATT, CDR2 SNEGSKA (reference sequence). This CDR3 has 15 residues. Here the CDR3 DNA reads TGCAGTGCTGGAGCCGGGCTGGGGGCCGCGGGTGAGCAGTTCTTC. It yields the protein CSAGAGLGAAGEQFF.

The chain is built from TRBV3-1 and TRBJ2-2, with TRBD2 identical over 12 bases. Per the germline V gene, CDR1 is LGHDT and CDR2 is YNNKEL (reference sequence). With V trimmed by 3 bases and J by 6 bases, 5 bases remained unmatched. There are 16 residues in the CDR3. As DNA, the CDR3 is TGTGCCAGCAGCCATCTAGCGGGGGGGCCCTCCGGGGAGCTGTTTTTT. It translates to CASSHLAGGPSGELFF.

In DNA, the CDR3 is TGTGCCAGCAGCCAAGTAGGTTCGCGGGGCGAGGAGCAGTTCTTC. Amino acids: CASSQVGSRGEEQFF. This chain uses TRBV4-2 with TRBJ2-1, with a weak D call TRBD2 (6 bases). Trimming removed 1 base at V and 10 bases at J, with 17 bases between. The CDR3 sequence is 15 residues long. CDR1 and CDR2 (germline): LGHNA, YNFKEQ.

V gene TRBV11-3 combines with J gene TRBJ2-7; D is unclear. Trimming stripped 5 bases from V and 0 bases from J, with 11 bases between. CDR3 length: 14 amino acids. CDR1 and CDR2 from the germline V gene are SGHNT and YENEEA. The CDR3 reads CASSGKESSYEQYF. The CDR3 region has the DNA TGTGCCAGCAGCGGTAAGGAGAGCTCCTACGAGCAGTACTTC.

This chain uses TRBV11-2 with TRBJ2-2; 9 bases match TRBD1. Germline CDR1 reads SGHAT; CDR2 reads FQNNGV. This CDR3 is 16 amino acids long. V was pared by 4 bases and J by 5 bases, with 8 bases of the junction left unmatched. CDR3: CASSYRGQGGTGELFF. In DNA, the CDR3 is TGTGCCAGCAGCTACCGGGGACAGGGAGGAACCGGGGAGCTGTTTTTT.

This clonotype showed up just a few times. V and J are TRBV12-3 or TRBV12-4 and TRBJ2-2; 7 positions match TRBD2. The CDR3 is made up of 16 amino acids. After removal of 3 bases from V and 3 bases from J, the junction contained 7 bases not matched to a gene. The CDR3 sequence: CASSFIPSGHTGELFF. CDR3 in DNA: TGTGCCAGCAGTTTCATTCCTAGCGGACACACCGGGGAGCTGTTTTTT.

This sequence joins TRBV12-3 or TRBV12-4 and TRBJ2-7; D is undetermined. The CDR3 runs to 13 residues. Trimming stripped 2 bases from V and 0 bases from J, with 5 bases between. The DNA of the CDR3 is TGTGCCAGCAGTTTAAAGGGCTCCTACGAGCAGTACTTC. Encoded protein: CASSLKGSYEQYF.

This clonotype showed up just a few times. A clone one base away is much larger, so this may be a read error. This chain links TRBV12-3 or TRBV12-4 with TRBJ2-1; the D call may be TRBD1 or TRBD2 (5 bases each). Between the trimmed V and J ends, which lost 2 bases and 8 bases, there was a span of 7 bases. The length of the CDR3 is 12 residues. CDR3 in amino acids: CASSLSGHEQFF. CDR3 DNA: TGTGCCAGCAGTTTATCGGGGCATGAGCAGTTCTTC.